This T cell receptor (beta chain) derives from a study of T cell repertoires in cytomegalovirus infection. Each CDR3 protein gets one entry after TCRdb re-called the reads with MiXCR. The data show around 900,000 distinct CDR3 sequences, with approximately 30% seen just once and under 15% held by the top ten. The germline V and J ends were trimmed by 5 bases and 5 bases, with 18 bases remaining between them. The CDR3 extends over 15 amino acids. From germline, CDR1 is MNHEY and CDR2 SVGEGT. A few counts support this clonotype. As yet, its antigen is unknown. This specimen consisted of cultured CD8+ T cells from PBMCs, obtained from culture after CMV antigen stimulation. The sequence derives from a human donor in good health (CMV status not recorded). Some clones in this sample may be carry-over from other donors' samples. This chain connects TRBV6-2 or TRBV6-3 to TRBJ2-5; D perhaps matches TRBD2 (6 bases). The CDR3 DNA is TGTGCCAGCAGTGGGCCGGAGGGTAGGCGGGAGACCCAGTACTTC. Its protein product is CASSGPEGRRETQYF.